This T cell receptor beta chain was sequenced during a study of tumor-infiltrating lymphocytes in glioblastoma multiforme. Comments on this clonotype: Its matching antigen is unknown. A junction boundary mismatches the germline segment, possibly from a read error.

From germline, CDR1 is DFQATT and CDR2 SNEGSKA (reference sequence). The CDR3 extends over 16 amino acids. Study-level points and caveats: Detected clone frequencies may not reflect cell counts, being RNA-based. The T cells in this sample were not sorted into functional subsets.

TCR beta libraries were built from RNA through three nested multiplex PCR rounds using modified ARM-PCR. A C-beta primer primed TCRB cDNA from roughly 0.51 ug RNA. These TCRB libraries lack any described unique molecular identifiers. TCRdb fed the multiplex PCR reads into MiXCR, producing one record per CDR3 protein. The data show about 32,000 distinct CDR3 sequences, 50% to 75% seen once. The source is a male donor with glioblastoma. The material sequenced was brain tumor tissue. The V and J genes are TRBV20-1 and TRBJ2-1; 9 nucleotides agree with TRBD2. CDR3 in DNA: TGCAGCGCTAGTACTGGCGGGAGGGCCACCTACAATGAGCAGTTCTTC. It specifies CSASTGGRATYNEQFF.